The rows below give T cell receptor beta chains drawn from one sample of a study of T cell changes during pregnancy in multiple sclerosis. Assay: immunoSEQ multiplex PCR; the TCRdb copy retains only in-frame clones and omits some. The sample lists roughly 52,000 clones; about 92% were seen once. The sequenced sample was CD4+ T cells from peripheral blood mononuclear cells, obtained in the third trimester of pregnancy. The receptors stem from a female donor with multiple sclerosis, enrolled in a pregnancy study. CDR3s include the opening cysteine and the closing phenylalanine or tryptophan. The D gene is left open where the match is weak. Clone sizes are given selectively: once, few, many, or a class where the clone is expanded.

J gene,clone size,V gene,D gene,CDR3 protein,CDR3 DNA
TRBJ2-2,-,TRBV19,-,CASSITGSLYTGELFF,TGTGCCAGTAGTATAACGGGGAGCCTCTACACCGGGGAGCTGTTTTTT
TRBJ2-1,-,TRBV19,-,CASSTLAYNEQFF,TGTGCCAGTAGTACCCTCGCCTACAATGAGCAGTTCTTC
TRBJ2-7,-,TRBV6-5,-,CASSYLSTLLADEQYF,TGTGCCAGCAGTTACCTTTCCACTCTCCTAGCCGACGAGCAGTACTTC
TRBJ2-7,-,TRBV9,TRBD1,CASSPLGTGGSYEQYF,TGTGCCAGCAGCCCGCTCGGGACAGGGGGCTCCTACGAGCAGTACTTC
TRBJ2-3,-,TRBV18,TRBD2,CASSQGAGGPNTQYF,TGTGCCAGCTCACAGGGAGCGGGAGGGCCGAATACGCAGTATTTT
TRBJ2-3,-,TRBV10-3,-,CAISERTTDTQYF,TGTGCCATCAGTGAGCGAACTACAGATACGCAGTATTTT
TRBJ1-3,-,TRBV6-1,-,CASSEVLRSSGNTIYF,TGTGCCAGCAGTGAAGTATTAAGGAGCTCTGGAAACACCATATATTTT
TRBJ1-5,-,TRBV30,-,CAWSLGSGNQPQHF,TGTGCCTGGAGTCTGGGGAGTGGCAATCAGCCCCAGCATTTT
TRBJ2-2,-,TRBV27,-,CASSLSHGGNTGELFF,TGTGCCAGCAGTTTATCACACGGGGGGAACACCGGGGAGCTGTTTTTT
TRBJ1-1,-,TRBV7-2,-,CASSKRTGTNTEAFF,TGTGCCAGCAGCAAACGTACAGGGACAAACACTGAAGCTTTCTTT
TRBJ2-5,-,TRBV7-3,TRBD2,CASSFGTRETQYF,TGTGCCAGCAGCTTCGGGACTAGAGAGACCCAGTACTTC
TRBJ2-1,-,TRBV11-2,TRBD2,CASSTGTSGSYEQFF,TGTGCCAGCAGCACCGGGACTAGCGGGAGCTATGAGCAGTTCTTC
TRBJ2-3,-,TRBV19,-,CASRLASRTDTQYF,TGTGCCAGTAGACTAGCATCGAGAACAGATACGCAGTATTTT
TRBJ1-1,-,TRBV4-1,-,CASSQTGLEAFF,TGCGCCAGCAGCCAAACGGGACTTGAAGCTTTCTTT
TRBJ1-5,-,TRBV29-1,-,CSVWGGAGANHSNQPQHF,TGCAGCGTCTGGGGGGGGGCAGGGGCGAATCATAGCAATCAGCCCCAGCATTTT
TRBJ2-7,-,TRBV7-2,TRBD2,CASSLEGRREGGNF,TGTGCCAGCAGCTTAGAGGGAAGACGGGAGGGGGGGAACTTC
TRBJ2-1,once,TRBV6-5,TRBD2,CASSFQRGGYNEQFF,TGTGCCAGCAGCTTTCAGCGGGGGGGATACAATGAGCAGTTCTTC
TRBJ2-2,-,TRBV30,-,CAYRRGGNTGELFF,TGTGCCTATAGAAGGGGAGGGAACACCGGGGAGCTGTTTTTT
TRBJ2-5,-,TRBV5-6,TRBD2,CASSLRTSKGGTQYF,TGTGCCAGCAGCTTGAGGACTAGCAAAGGGGGGACCCAGTACTTC
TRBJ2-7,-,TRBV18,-,CASSPKASRSSYEQYF,TGTGCCAGCTCACCGAAAGCTTCAAGGAGCTCCTACGAGCAGTACTTC
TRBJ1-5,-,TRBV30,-,CALRVGGDQPQHF,TGTGCGCTAAGGGTGGGGGGGGATCAGCCCCAGCATTTT
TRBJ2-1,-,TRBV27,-,CASSYPKTGSSYNEQFF,TGTGCCAGCAGTTACCCAAAGACTGGAAGCTCCTACAATGAGCAGTTCTTC
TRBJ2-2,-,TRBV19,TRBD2,CASSIDRDYVTGELFF,TGTGCCAGTAGTATAGATAGGGACTACGTCACCGGGGAGCTGTTTTTT
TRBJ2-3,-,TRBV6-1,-,CAAGVFPGDTQYF,TGTGCCGCAGGGGTCTTCCCCGGAGATACGCAGTATTTT
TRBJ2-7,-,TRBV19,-,CASSSQGGYEQYF,TGTGCCAGTAGTTCCCAGGGAGGTTACGAGCAGTACTTC
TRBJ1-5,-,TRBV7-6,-,CASSLAGGNQPQHF,TGTGCCAGCAGCTTAGCAGGGGGTAATCAGCCCCAGCATTTT
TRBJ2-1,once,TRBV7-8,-,CASSLARIGEQFF,TGTGCCAGCAGCTTAGCGCGTATCGGTGAGCAGTTCTTC
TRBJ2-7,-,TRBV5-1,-,CASSLENSQYEQYF,TGCGCCAGCAGCTTGGAAAACAGCCAATACGAGCAGTACTTC
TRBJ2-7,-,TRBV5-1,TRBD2,CASSSGLAGVEQYF,TGCGCCAGCAGCTCGGGACTAGCGGGAGTCGAGCAGTACTTC
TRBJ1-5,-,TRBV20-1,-,CSADEGQPQHF,TGCAGTGCTGACGAGGGTCAGCCCCAGCATTTT
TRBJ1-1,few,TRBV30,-,CAWRARNTEAFF,TGTGCCTGGAGGGCCAGGAACACTGAAGCTTTCTTT
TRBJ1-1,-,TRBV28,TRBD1,CASSPPTGRYTEAFF,TGTGCCAGCAGTCCCCCGACAGGGAGGTACACTGAAGCTTTCTTT
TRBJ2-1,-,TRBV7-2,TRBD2,CASSLSGADYNEQFF,TGTGCCAGCAGCCTTAGCGGGGCCGACTACAATGAGCAGTTCTTC
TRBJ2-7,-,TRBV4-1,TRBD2,CASSQGTSGGYEQYF,TGCGCCAGCAGCCAAGGGACTAGCGGAGGCTACGAGCAGTACTTC
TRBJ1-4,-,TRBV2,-,CASGPGSNEKLFF,TGTGCCAGCGGGCCCGGGAGTAATGAAAAACTGTTTTTT
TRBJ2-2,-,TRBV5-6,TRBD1,CASRPGTGSTSVVGELFF,TGTGCCAGCAGGCCCGGGACAGGGTCAACTTCGGTTGTCGGGGAGCTGTTTTTT
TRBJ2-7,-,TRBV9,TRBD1,CASSFGQGALEQYF,TGTGCCAGCAGCTTCGGACAGGGGGCGCTAGAGCAGTACTTC
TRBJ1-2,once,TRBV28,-,CASATAGNEISGYTF,TGTGCCAGCGCAACAGCCGGGAACGAGATAAGTGGCTACACCTTC
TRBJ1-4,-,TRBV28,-,CASSPQSGRQGWNEKLFF,TGTGCCAGCAGTCCACAATCGGGCCGCCAGGGGTGGAATGAAAAACTGTTTTTT
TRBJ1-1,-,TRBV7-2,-,CASSLVGPAEAFF,TGTGCCAGCAGCTTAGTGGGGCCCGCTGAAGCTTTCTTT
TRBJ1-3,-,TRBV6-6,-,CASTPRPGDGNTIYF,TGTGCCAGCACTCCCCGGCCAGGGGATGGAAACACCATATATTTT
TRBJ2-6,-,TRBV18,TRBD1,CASSPIQGATGTGANVLTF,TGTGCCAGCTCACCCATACAGGGGGCAACAGGAACTGGGGCCAACGTCCTGACTTTC
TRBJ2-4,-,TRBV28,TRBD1,CASSPSGQGPKNIQYF,TGTGCCAGCAGCCCCTCCGGACAGGGACCCAAAAACATTCAGTACTTC
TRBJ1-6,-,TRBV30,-,CAWAHLSPLGRGSPLHF,TGTGCCTGGGCTCACCTCTCCCCCCTCGGTCGGGGTTCACCCCTCCACTTT
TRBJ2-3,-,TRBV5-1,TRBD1,CASSFLQGPNTQYF,TGCGCCAGCAGCTTCCTACAGGGGCCCAATACGCAGTATTTT
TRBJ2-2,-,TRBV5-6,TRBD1,CASSGDNRDRVNTGELFF,TGTGCCAGCAGCGGAGACAACCGGGACAGGGTGAACACCGGGGAGCTGTTTTTT
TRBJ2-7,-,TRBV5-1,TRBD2,CASSLEVGLTYEQYF,TGCGCCAGCAGCTTGGAGGTGGGACTAACCTACGAGCAGTACTTC
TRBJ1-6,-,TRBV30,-,CAWSPGAVDSPLHF,TGTGCCTGGAGTCCAGGGGCAGTGGATTCACCCCTCCACTTT